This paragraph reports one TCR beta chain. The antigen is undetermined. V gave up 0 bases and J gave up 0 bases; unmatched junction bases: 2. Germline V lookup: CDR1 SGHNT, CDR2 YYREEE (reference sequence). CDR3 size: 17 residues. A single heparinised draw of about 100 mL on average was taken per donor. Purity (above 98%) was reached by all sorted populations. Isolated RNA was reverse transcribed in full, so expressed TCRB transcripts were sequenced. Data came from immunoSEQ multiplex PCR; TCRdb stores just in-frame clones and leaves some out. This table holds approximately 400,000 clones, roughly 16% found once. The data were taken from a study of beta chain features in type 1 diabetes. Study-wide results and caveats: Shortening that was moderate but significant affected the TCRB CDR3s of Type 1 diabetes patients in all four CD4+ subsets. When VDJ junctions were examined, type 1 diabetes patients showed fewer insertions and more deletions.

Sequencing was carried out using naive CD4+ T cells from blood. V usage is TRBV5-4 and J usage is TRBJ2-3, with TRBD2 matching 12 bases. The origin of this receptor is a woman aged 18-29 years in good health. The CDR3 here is CASSLGGTSGSTDTQYF. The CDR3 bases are TGTGCCAGCAGCTTGGGCGGGACTAGCGGGAGCACAGATACGCAGTATTTT.